This T cell receptor (beta chain) was observed in a study of blood T cell repertoires in COVID-19. Sequencing was performed with immunoSEQ multiplex PCR; in TCRdb, only in-frame clones are kept and a portion is missing. The repertoire holds around 300,000 clones, with around 90% as singletons. Seattle-derived patients entered the study during active infection and were followed longitudinally. About this clone: At the DNA level, this CDR3 is encoded by other sequences in the same sample as well.

The CDR3 has 14 residues. Germline values: CDR1 MDHEN, CDR2 SYDVKM. The J segment lost 1 base and the V segment lost 4 bases, leaving 4 bases of the junction unmatched. This TCR derives from a woman aged 40 to 50 with COVID-19, enrolled during active disease. The sample consisted of peripheral blood. This chain connects TRBV28 to TRBJ2-7, with 7 nucleotides matching TRBD2. CDR3 nucleotides: TGTGCCAGCAGTTCGGGAGGCAGTTCCTACGAGCAGTACTTC. It codes for CASSSGGSSYEQYF.